Shown below are 26 T cell receptor beta chains from a single sample sequenced in a study of metastatic and nonmetastatic thyroid tumors. Not a single patient had been given any form of treatment at any point before undergoing thyroid surgery. TCRdb re-analyzed the PCR reads using MiXCR. The table lists roughly 30,000 clones, roughly a sixth of them singletons. Source material: blood. The receptors were gathered from a female donor with papillary thyroid cancer or a benign thyroid nodule (not recorded which). Some clones in this sample may be carry-over from other donors' samples.

The rearrangement uses TRBV4-3 and TRBJ2-5; no definite D call. Trimming removed 0 bases from V and 5 bases from J, with 10 bases in between. In germline, CDR1 is LGHNA, CDR2 YSLEER. The CDR3 runs to 14 residues. CDR3 sequence: CASSQDRHGETQYF. The CDR3 DNA sequence: TGCGCCAGCAGCCAAGATCGACATGGGGAGACCCAGTACTTC.

This clone was counted ten times or more. This chain joins TRBV30 and TRBJ2-4; perhaps TRBD1 as D (6 bases). Trimming removed 1 base from V and 0 bases from J, with 16 bases in between. The CDR3 runs 17 residues. The germline V gene encodes CDR1 GTSNPN and CDR2 SVGIG (reference sequence). The CDR3 loop is CAWSEDSWSLAKNIQYF. CDR3 coding DNA: TGTGCCTGGAGTGAGGACAGTTGGTCCTTAGCCAAAAACATTCAGTACTTC. Based on the CDR3 plus reference TRBV30 and TRBJ2-4, the full variable domain is SQTIHQWPATLVQPVGSPLSLECTVEGTSNPNLYWYRQAAGRGLQLLFYSVGIGQISSEVPQNLSASRPQDRQFILSSKKLLLSDSGFYLCAWSEDSWSLAKNIQYFGAGTRLSVL.

This clone has only a few counts. The chain employs TRBV6-1 and TRBJ1-4, with a tentative D call TRBD1 (5 bases). CDR1 and CDR2 (germline): MNHNS, SASEGT. The CDR3 has 14 residues. The V gene lost 8 bases and the J gene lost 10 bases, with 20 bases spanning the gap. The DNA for the CDR3 is TGTGCCAGCGGGGGGGGGGTCACAAGTGGAAAACTGTTTTTT. It yields the protein CASGGGVTSGKLFF.

This clone is deemed medium-sized. This chain joins TRBV6-2 or TRBV6-3 and TRBJ1-6; D gene ambiguous. CDR1 is MNHEY and CDR2 is SVGEGT in the germline V gene. The CDR3 has 15 amino acids. V was clipped by 2 bases and J by 10 bases, with 15 bases between them. CDR3 sequence: CASSYARRGTSPLHF. CDR3 bases: TGTGCCAGCAGTTACGCCAGGCGGGGAACATCACCCCTCCACTTT.

This clone was observed a handful of times. This rearrangement joins TRBV28 to TRBJ1-4; no firm D call. The CDR3 covers 17 residues. CDR1 MDHEN and CDR2 SYDVKM come from the germline V gene. Deletions cut 11 bases from V and 6 bases from J, with 28 bases between. The CDR3 nucleotides read TGTGCCCTCAGTCCCCCACCCCCTCAGACGGGTGATGAAAAACTGTTTTTT. As protein: CALSPPPPQTGDEKLFF.

This clone was recorded many times. An end of the junction differs from the germline gene, which may be a read error. The V and J genes are TRBV4-2 and TRBJ2-6; tentative D call: TRBD1 (6 bases). The CDR3 has 16 residues. Germline V gene lookup returns CDR1 LGHNA and CDR2 YNFKEQ. Here the CDR3 reads CASSQEGVSGANVLTF. CDR3 nucleotides: TGTGCCAGCAGTCAAGAGGGGGTGTCCGGGGCCAACGTCCTGACTTTC.

The chain joins TRBV20-1 to TRBJ2-7; possibly TRBD1 or TRBD2 for D (5 bases each). CDR3 length: 15 amino acids. Deletions cut 4 bases from V and 2 bases from J, with 18 bases between. Per germline, CDR1 DFQATT and CDR2 SNEGSKA (reference sequence). In DNA form, the CDR3 reads TGCAGTGCTAACTGGGAGATGGGGCCCGCCTACGAGCAGTACTTC. It yields the protein CSANWEMGPAYEQYF.

This clone was seen repeatedly, ten times or more. The V gene is TRBV6-1, the J gene TRBJ1-1; no clear D gene. CDR1 is MNHNS and CDR2 is SASEGT in the germline V gene. Deletions cut 5 bases from V and 1 base from J, with 14 bases between. CDR3 size: 15 residues. The CDR3: CASSSKSTTNTEAFF. DNA for the CDR3: TGTGCCAGCAGTTCCAAGTCGACGACGAACACTGAAGCTTTCTTT.

This clone was detected many times. The rearrangement uses TRBV24-1 and TRBJ2-3, with 7 bases fitting TRBD2. The V gene's germline CDR1 is KGHDR and CDR2 SFDVKD. V shed 4 bases and J 6 bases; nucleotides not matched to a gene: 12. CDR3 length: 16 amino acids. CDR3 DNA sequence: TGTGCCACCAGTGAAGCGCTTGAAGGGCGGGGGGATACGCAGTATTTT. This gives the protein CATSEALEGRGDTQYF.

The CDR3 loop is CASSLTGLAGETQYF. CDR3 DNA: TGTGCCAGCAGCTTAACCGGACTAGCGGGAGAGACCCAGTACTTC. This chain uses TRBV7-3 with TRBJ2-5, with 11 bases lining up with TRBD2. This CDR3 region has 15 residues. Germline loops: CDR1 SGHTA, CDR2 FQGTGA. Trimming cost V 0 bases and J 4 bases; bases outside gene matches: 1.

The sample holds many counts of this clone. This chain uses TRBV24-1 with TRBJ2-3; 8 bases are a match to TRBD2. Germline V gene data show CDR1 as KGHDR and CDR2 as SFDVKD. With 6 bases clipped from V and 4 bases from J, the junction kept 8 bases outside the gene matches. The length of the CDR3 is 15 residues. The CDR3 DNA sequence: TGTGCCACCAGTAGGGCGGGAGGAACGTCAGATACGCAGTATTTT. The encoded protein is CATSRAGGTSDTQYF.

The sample holds many counts of this clone. The J gene is TRBJ2-3, the V gene TRBV11-1; the D gene could be TRBD1 or TRBD2 (5 bases each). Germline-derived CDR1 and CDR2 are SGHAT and FQDESV (reference sequence). This CDR3 has 15 amino acids. Trimming removed 2 bases at V and 4 bases at J, with 13 bases between. The CDR3 protein is CASSLRGPTADTQYF. The CDR3 coding sequence is TGTGCCAGCAGCTTAAGGGGACCCACCGCAGATACGCAGTATTTT.

The rearrangement joins TRBV28 to TRBJ2-1, with 16 positions matching TRBD2. Germline V gene sequence: CDR1 MDHEN, CDR2 SYDVKM. The V and J ends lost 8 bases and 3 bases, in that order; junction bases with no gene match: 4. This CDR3 is built from 16 residues. The CDR3 spells CASGTSGRAGYNEQFF. The CDR3 nucleotides read TGTGCCAGCGGGACTAGCGGGAGGGCCGGCTACAATGAGCAGTTCTTC.

Many counts were recorded for this clone. V gene TRBV18 combines with J gene TRBJ2-1; a possible D gene is TRBD1 (9 bases). The CDR3 sequence is 16 residues long. Trimming stripped 6 bases from V and 4 bases from J, with 19 bases between. Germline CDR1 is KGHSH and CDR2 is LQKENI. CDR3 in amino acids: CASSRGGTGRYNEQFF. CDR3 bases: TGTGCCAGCTCCCGCGGGGGGACAGGGAGGTACAATGAGCAGTTCTTC.

There are many counts of this clone. The chain couples TRBV7-2 to TRBJ2-2; 9 bases are shared with TRBD2. Germline V gives CDR1 SGHTA, CDR2 FQGNSA. The CDR3 has 16 amino acids. After removal of 5 bases from V and 6 bases from J, the junction contained 10 bases not matched to a gene. CDR3 sequence: CASSASGTSFPGELFF. CDR3 nucleotide sequence: TGTGCCAGCAGCGCGTCCGGGACTAGCTTCCCCGGGGAGCTGTTTTTT.

This clone was found many times. This may be a read error, as it is one base from a much larger clone. Within the sample, other DNA sequences also encode this same CDR3. The chain employs TRBV12-3 or TRBV12-4 and TRBJ1-1; the match to TRBD1 covers 7 bases. This CDR3 has 14 residues. CDR3 in amino acids: CASTWTGGYTEAFF. The CDR3 DNA reads as TGTGCCAGCACCTGGACAGGAGGGTACACTGAAGCTTTCTTC.

In its sample, this clone was seen many times. The J gene is TRBJ2-6, the V gene TRBV12-3 or TRBV12-4; D call uncertain. This CDR3 region has 16 residues. V lost 1 base and J lost 0, with 7 bases in between. In DNA form, the CDR3 reads TGTGCCAGCAGTTTAGTGGCCTTCTCTGGGGCCAACGTCCTGACTTTC. Its translation: CASSLVAFSGANVLTF.

There are many counts of this clone. The genes are TRBV27 and TRBJ2-5; D is unclear. V gave up 2 bases and J gave up 7 bases, with 14 bases separating them. Germline assignment: CDR1 MNHEY and CDR2 SMNVEV (reference sequence). This CDR3 has 14 amino acids. The CDR3 sequence: CASSLGVSDGTQYF. The CDR3 nucleotides are TGTGCCAGCAGTTTAGGGGTTAGTGACGGGACCCAGTACTTC.

This clone occurred many times. The V and J genes are TRBV27 and TRBJ1-1; possibly TRBD1 for D (6 bases). Germline V gene sequence: CDR1 MNHEY, CDR2 SMNVEV (reference sequence). V gave up 5 bases and J gave up 8 bases, with 18 bases separating them. This CDR3 comprises 14 residues. The CDR3 sequence is CASSTNYRAREAFF. DNA of the CDR3: TGTGCCAGCAGTACAAACTACAGGGCACGAGAAGCTTTCTTT.

Points on this clone: At one of its ends the junction is not consistent with the germline gene, which may arise from a read error. The sample has other DNA sequences that encode this CDR3 too. This sequence joins TRBV11-3 and TRBJ2-3; D gene uncertain. The CDR3 contains 12 residues. Germline-derived CDR1 and CDR2 are SGHNT and YENEEA. DNA for the CDR3: TGTGCCAGCAGTTCCTACTCAGATACACAGTATTTT. This translates into CASSSYSDTQYF.

This clone rates as medium-sized. The genes are TRBV6-5 and TRBJ2-1; 12 bases match TRBD1. After removal of 4 bases from V and 2 bases from J, the junction contained 6 bases not matched to a gene. Germline V gives CDR1 MNHEY, CDR2 SVGAGI. The CDR3 covers 17 residues. CDR3 bases: TGTGCCAGCAGTTCGGGACAGGGGGCACTTCCCTACAATGAGCAGTTCTTC. Protein: CASSSGQGALPYNEQFF.

As for this clone: A much larger clone differs from this one at a single base, so this may be a read error. The chain has TRBV5-1 and TRBJ2-3; D gene ambiguous. CDR1 and CDR2 from the germline V gene are SGHRS and YFSETQ. Deletions cut 4 bases from V and 5 bases from J, with 17 bases between. The CDR3 has 15 amino acids. CDR3 bases: TGCGCCAGCAGCGATACCGGGTCCTCACAAGATACGCAGTATTTT. This encodes CASSDTGSSQDTQYF.

This clone was recorded at least ten times. This chain uses TRBV20-1 with TRBJ2-1; the D gene could be TRBD1 or TRBD2 (6 bases each). Trimming removed 6 bases from V and 5 bases from J, with 17 bases in between. The germline V gene encodes CDR1 DFQATT and CDR2 SNEGSKA (reference sequence). The CDR3 consists of 14 residues. The CDR3 DNA is TGCAGTGCAATCAGGGGACTTAGCGACAATGAGCAGTTCTTC. This sequence encodes CSAIRGLSDNEQFF.

This clone has at least ten counts. The chain joins TRBV20-1 to TRBJ2-1; TRBD2 agrees at 7 bases. Germline CDR1 reads DFQATT; CDR2 reads SNEGSKA (reference sequence). With V trimmed by 3 bases and J by 7 bases, 15 bases remained unmatched. This CDR3 has 16 amino acids. CDR3 protein: CSAREAVAGVGNEQFF. Written as DNA, the CDR3 is TGCAGTGCTAGGGAAGCGGTTGCGGGAGTAGGAAATGAGCAGTTCTTC.

This clone was found many times. J is TRBJ2-1 and V is TRBV7-2; 12 bases line up with TRBD2. Germline CDR1 is SGHTA and CDR2 is FQGNSA. CDR3 length equals 16 residues. Losses at the gene ends were 2 bases for V and 8 bases for J; bases not matched to a gene: 7. The CDR3, as DNA: TGTGCCAGCAGCTTACGAAGGACTAGCGGGACCGATGAGCAGTTCTTC. It encodes CASSLRRTSGTDEQFF.

The table lists this clone with many counts. The chain recombines TRBV28 with TRBJ1-1; TRBD1 might be the D (5 bases). With 3 bases removed from V and 5 bases from J, the gap between germline ends came to 16 bases. This CDR3 region has 15 residues. Germline V gene sequence: CDR1 MDHEN, CDR2 SYDVKM. For the CDR3, the DNA is TGTGCCAGCAGTTTTGGGTCCCTGAGGGGAACTGAAGCTTTCTTT. It specifies CASSFGSLRGTEAFF.